The 27 T cell receptor beta chains listed next were all sequenced from one sample in a study of cytomegalovirus exposure and HLA in healthy donors. The PCR was carried out with 60 Vbeta primers and 13 Jbeta primers. The repertoire was sequenced with immunoSEQ multiplex PCR; TCRdb's copy has only in-frame clones and lacks some. Among 150,000 to 200,000 clones listed, over 60% were seen once. Sequenced input: PBMCs. The receptor set was obtained from a man aged 50 or older in good health and CMV-seropositive.

V and J are TRBV7-8 and TRBJ2-7; tentatively, D is TRBD1 (5 bases). The V and J ends lost 1 base and 3 bases respectively, with 7 bases between them. This CDR3 contains 13 residues. Germline V lookup: CDR1 SGHVS, CDR2 FQNEAQ. This CDR3 reads CASSLEDIYEQYF. CDR3 nucleotides: TGTGCCAGCAGCTTAGAGGACATCTACGAGCAGTACTTC.

The chain links TRBV11-2 to TRBJ2-1, with 8 bases fitting TRBD2. CDR3 size: 15 residues. Germline V CDR1 and CDR2: SGHAT, FQNNGV. V was pared by 1 base and J by 2 bases, with 1 base of the junction left unmatched. The CDR3 reads CASSLGGGPYNEQFF. The CDR3, as DNA: TGTGCCAGCAGCTTAGGCGGGGGGCCCTACAATGAGCAGTTCTTC.

The genes are TRBV4-1 and TRBJ1-2; D unclear. V was shortened by 0 bases and J by 11 bases, with 13 bases between the two germline ends. The length of the CDR3 is 13 residues. Germline assignment: CDR1 MGHRA and CDR2 YSYEKL. The CDR3 spells CASSQDLSRGYTF. The CDR3 nucleotides are TGCGCCAGCAGCCAAGATCTCTCTCGAGGGTACACCTTC.

This chain joins TRBV5-1 and TRBJ1-5, with TRBD1 matching over 7 bases. CDR1 and CDR2 from the germline V gene are SGHRS and YFSETQ. The trim removed 2 bases at V and 0 bases at J, leaving 11 bases unmatched. CDR3 length equals 18 residues. The CDR3 here is CASSFRPLGQDSNQPQHF. The CDR3 DNA sequence: TGCGCCAGCAGCTTCCGACCCCTTGGACAGGATAGCAATCAGCCCCAGCATTTT.

The genes are TRBV7-2 and TRBJ1-2; a possible D gene is TRBD1 (5 bases). Trimming stripped 4 bases from V and 6 bases from J, with 18 bases between. Germline CDR1 reads SGHTA; CDR2 reads FQGNSA. The CDR3 sequence is 15 residues long. In DNA, the CDR3 is TGTGCCAGCAGCTCTAAATTGTCAGGGCTCGATGGCTACACCTTC. It encodes CASSSKLSGLDGYTF.

The chain has TRBV18 and TRBJ2-5; D remains ambiguous. Trimming took 0 bases from V and 0 from J, leaving 8 bases between them. Germline V gives CDR1 KGHSH, CDR2 LQKENI. This CDR3 has 15 residues. The CDR3 is CASSPPAVYQETQYF. CDR3 nucleotides: TGTGCCAGCTCACCACCGGCGGTGTACCAAGAGACCCAGTACTTC.

V gene TRBV9 combines with J gene TRBJ2-3; 11 positions agree with TRBD2. Germline CDR1 SGDLS, CDR2 YYNGEE. With V trimmed by 0 bases and J by 1 base, 7 bases remained unmatched. This CDR3 spans 18 amino acids. The CDR3 loop is CASSVGASGGTRTDTQYF. Written as DNA, the CDR3 is TGTGCCAGCAGCGTAGGAGCTAGCGGGGGGACTCGCACAGATACGCAGTATTTT.

This clone was observed a few times. This chain joins TRBV4-3 and TRBJ1-5, with 7 nucleotides matching TRBD1. CDR1 is LGHNA, CDR2 YSLEER, per germline. V trimming: 4 bases; J trimming: 4 bases; junction bases outside the gene matches: 7. This CDR3 spans 15 amino acids. The CDR3 coding sequence is TGCGCCAGCAGCCGGGACAGTCAAGGGAATCAGCCCCAGCATTTT. The encoded protein is CASSRDSQGNQPQHF.

J is TRBJ1-2 and V is TRBV7-8; 8 bases align to TRBD1. This CDR3 region has 17 residues. Per the germline V gene, CDR1 is SGHVS and CDR2 is FQNEAQ. The trim removed 1 base at V and 3 bases at J, leaving 10 bases unmatched. Here the CDR3 DNA reads TGTGCCAGCAGCTTAGAACCTACAGGGGGAGATCACTATGGCTACACCTTC. Amino acid sequence: CASSLEPTGGDHYGYTF.

The chain joins TRBV5-6 to TRBJ2-7, with TRBD1 matching 9 bases. Germline CDR1 and CDR2: SGHDT and YYEEEE. The CDR3 runs 15 residues. Trimming at V came to 0 bases and at J to 6 bases, leaving 7 bases not matched to a gene. The CDR3 sequence is CASSLGQQGAGEQYF. The CDR3 DNA follows: TGTGCCAGCAGCTTGGGTCAACAGGGGGCGGGCGAGCAGTACTTC.

V and J are TRBV5-4 and TRBJ1-2; D gene uncertain. Per germline, CDR1 SGHNT and CDR2 YYREEE (reference sequence). The CDR3 contains 15 residues. Trimming took off 0 bases at V and 6 bases at J, with 15 bases between the two ends. The CDR3 sequence is CASSLVEATGDGYTF. CDR3 bases: TGTGCCAGCAGCTTGGTAGAGGCGACTGGAGATGGCTACACCTTC. Together with reference TRBV5-4 and TRBJ1-2, the CDR3 gives the full variable domain: ETGVTQSPTHLIKTRGQQVTLRCSSQSGHNTVSWYQQALGQGPQFIFQYYREEENGRGNFPPRFSGLQFPNYSSELNVNALELDDSALYLCASSLVEATGDGYTFGSGTRLTVV.

The chain recombines TRBV28 with TRBJ2-5; TRBD2 might be the D (5 bases). The germline CDR1 and CDR2 sequences are MDHEN and SYDVKM. The CDR3 covers 15 residues. Trimming took off 8 bases at V and 4 bases at J, with 20 bases between the two ends. DNA of the CDR3: TGTGCCAGCGGAGGCCAAGATCACCTCGGAGAGACCCAGTACTTC. This sequence encodes CASGGQDHLGETQYF.

The J gene is TRBJ2-1, the V gene TRBV4-2, with 11 bases identical to TRBD2. The CDR3 has 20 residues. V was pared by 0 bases and J by 6 bases, with 16 bases of the junction left unmatched. CDR1 and CDR2 (germline): LGHNA, YNFKEQ. The CDR3 loop reads CASSQDTVLAGGPTRNEQFF. As DNA, the CDR3 is TGTGCCAGCAGCCAAGATACGGTTCTAGCGGGGGGCCCAACCCGCAATGAGCAGTTCTTC.

This clone was detected only a few times. The V gene is TRBV19, the J gene TRBJ1-5, with D possibly matching TRBD1 (6 bases). The CDR3 has 17 amino acids. Germline V lookup: CDR1 LNHDA, CDR2 SQIVND (reference sequence). V lost 6 bases and J 2 bases, leaving 20 bases between the germline ends. The CDR3 DNA follows: TGTGCCAGTAGCCCTGAGGTACAGGGACGTGGCAATCAGCCCCAGCATTTT. Its translation: CASSPEVQGRGNQPQHF. Using reference TRBV19 and TRBJ1-5 for the parts outside the CDR3, the full variable domain is DGGITQSPKYLFRKEGQNVTLSCEQNLNHDAMYWYRQDPGQGLRLIYYSQIVNDFQKGDIAEGYSVSREKKESFPLTVTSAQKNPTAFYLCASSPEVQGRGNQPQHFGDGTRLSIL.

The V and J genes are TRBV6-1 and TRBJ2-5; 9 bases line up with TRBD1. Germline loops: CDR1 MNHNS, CDR2 SASEGT. V lost 6 bases and J lost 0; bases outside the gene matches: 5. The CDR3 sequence is 15 residues long. For the CDR3, the DNA is TGTGCCAGCAGACGACAGGGGGGCGACCAAGAGACCCAGTACTTC. Translating it yields CASRRQGGDQETQYF.

V and J are TRBV7-6 and TRBJ2-5, with a possible D match to TRBD1 (6 bases). This CDR3 has 15 amino acids. V gave up 4 bases and J gave up 0 bases, with 12 bases separating them. CDR1 SGHVS and CDR2 FNYEAQ come from the germline V gene. CDR3 coding DNA: TGTGCCAGCAGCTCAGGGGTGCGGTACCAAGAGACCCAGTACTTC. Translation: CASSSGVRYQETQYF.

CDR3 amino acids: CATSRVTAGGSTDTQYF. The CDR3 DNA sequence: TGTGCCACCAGCAGGGTAACGGCGGGGGGGAGCACAGATACGCAGTATTTT. The chain joins TRBV15 to TRBJ2-3; 9 bases agree with TRBD2. J gave up 0 bases and V 3 bases, and 7 bases lay outside the gene matches. Per the germline V gene, CDR1 is LNHNV and CDR2 is YYDKDF (reference sequence). The CDR3 is 17 amino acids.

This clone was observed a handful of times. The chain links TRBV7-2 to TRBJ2-7; D is possibly TRBD1 (5 bases). Trimming took 4 bases from V and 2 from J, leaving 9 bases between them. Per germline, CDR1 SGHTA and CDR2 FQGNSA. The CDR3 loop spans 13 amino acids. The CDR3 protein is CASSSRQTYEQYF. In DNA form, the CDR3 reads TGTGCCAGCAGCTCCCGACAGACCTACGAGCAGTACTTC.

The chain uses TRBV6-4 and TRBJ1-2; D is possibly TRBD1 (6 bases). Germline assignment: CDR1 MRHNA and CDR2 SNTAGT. This CDR3 is built from 13 residues. Trimming took 7 bases from V and 4 from J, leaving 13 bases between them. The CDR3 DNA is TGTGCCAGCATACACAGGGTTTTCTATGGCTACACCTTC. Protein sequence: CASIHRVFYGYTF.

This clone was found a few times. The CDR3 DNA is TGTGCCAGCAGCCCCGCTACTGGGACAGCCTCGCAAGAGACCCAGTACTTC. This codes for CASSPATGTASQETQYF. This sequence joins TRBV2 and TRBJ2-5, with 7 bases fitting TRBD1. This CDR3 spans 17 amino acids. Germline loops: CDR1 SNHLY, CDR2 FYNNEI. Trimming removed 6 bases from V and 2 bases from J; junction bases left unmatched: 15.

The count of this clone is one. The chain recombines TRBV23-1 with TRBJ2-1; 8 positions agree with TRBD2. TRBV23-1 is an ORF; its function is uncertain. With 10 bases clipped from V and 16 bases from J, the junction kept 12 bases outside the gene matches. The CDR3 consists of 11 residues. The CDR3 DNA follows: TGCGCCAACAACAATCGGGGGGGCAGCTTCTTC. Amino acid sequence: CANNNRGGSFF.

The chain links TRBV5-1 to TRBJ1-2; TRBD1 matches 9 bases. The CDR3 runs 14 residues. J was trimmed by 5 bases and V by 4 bases; bases with no gene match: 6. CDR1 SGHRS and CDR2 YFSETQ come from the germline V gene. The CDR3 DNA reads TGCGCCAGCAGCGCCGGACAGGGGCCTTATGGCTACACCTTC. This translates into CASSAGQGPYGYTF.

The chain joins TRBV5-1 to TRBJ1-5, with a weak D call TRBD1 (5 bases). V was pared by 0 bases and J by 6 bases, with 10 bases between. This CDR3 comprises 14 residues. Germline V gives CDR1 SGHRS, CDR2 YFSETQ. The CDR3 nucleotides read TGCGCCAGCAGCTTGGCCGGGGGAGGTCAGCCCCAGCATTTT. This encodes CASSLAGGGQPQHF.

This chain joins TRBV28 and TRBJ2-7, with D tentatively TRBD2 (6 bases). V shed 2 bases and J shed 3 bases, with 8 bases lying between them. The length of the CDR3 is 13 residues. Germline assignment: CDR1 MDHEN and CDR2 SYDVKM. CDR3 sequence: CASSLSSGYEQYV. The CDR3 bases are TGTGCCAGCAGTTTAAGTAGCGGCTACGAGCAGTACGTC.

The V and J genes are TRBV7-6 and TRBJ2-5, with D perhaps matching TRBD1 (5 bases). Germline-derived CDR1 and CDR2 are SGHVS and FNYEAQ. Trimming removed 5 bases at V and 1 base at J, with 14 bases between. The CDR3 spans 15 residues. CDR3 in amino acids: CASSQDGQPQETQYF. The CDR3 DNA reads TGTGCCAGCAGCCAGGACGGACAACCCCAAGAGACCCAGTACTTC. Looking up the rest from reference TRBV7-6 and TRBJ2-5 gives the full variable domain: GAGVSQSPRYKVTKRGQDVALRCDPISGHVSLYWYRQALGQGPEFLTYFNYEAQQDKSGLPNDRFSAERPEGSISTLTIQRTEQRDSAMYRCASSQDGQPQETQYFGPGTRLLVL.

V and J are TRBV6-5 and TRBJ1-2; D gene ambiguous. In germline, CDR1 is MNHEY, CDR2 SVGAGI. The CDR3 covers 14 residues. Trimming cost V 5 bases and J 5 bases, with 15 bases left between them. CDR3 loop: CASSPRLVEYGYTF. The DNA for the CDR3 is TGTGCCAGCAGTCCAAGACTGGTGGAATATGGCTACACCTTC.

Comment on this clone: One end of the junction varies from germline; a read error may be responsible. V and J are TRBV7-9 and TRBJ1-2; D might be TRBD1 (6 bases). This CDR3 comprises 15 residues. Germline-derived CDR1 and CDR2 are SEHNR and FQNEAQ (reference sequence). The chain's CDR3 is CSSSSHGGEVHGYTF. The CDR3 DNA is TGTTCCAGCAGCTCCCATGGGGGCGAAGTCCATGGCTACACCTTC.